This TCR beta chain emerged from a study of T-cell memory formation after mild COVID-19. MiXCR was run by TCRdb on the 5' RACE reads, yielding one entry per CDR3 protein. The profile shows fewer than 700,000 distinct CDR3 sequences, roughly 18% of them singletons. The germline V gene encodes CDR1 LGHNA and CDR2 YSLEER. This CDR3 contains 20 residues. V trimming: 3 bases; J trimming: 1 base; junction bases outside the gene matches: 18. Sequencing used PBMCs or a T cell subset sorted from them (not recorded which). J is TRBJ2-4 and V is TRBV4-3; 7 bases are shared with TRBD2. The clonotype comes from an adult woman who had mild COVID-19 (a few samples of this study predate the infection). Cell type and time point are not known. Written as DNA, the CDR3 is TGCGCCAGCAGCCACGTCCGGGGGGTAGAGGGCCATTTCGCCAAAAACATTCAGTACTTC. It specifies CASSHVRGVEGHFAKNIQYF.